The clone carrying this T cell receptor (beta chain) was observed many times. Its target is not known. The data were obtained in a study of CD8 T cells in ankylosing spondylitis. TCRdb used MiXCR to reprocess the 5' RACE reads, holding one entry per CDR3 protein. The data hold 150,000 to 200,000 distinct CDR3 sequences, with 15% to 20% observed a single time. Study observations and caveats: It was reported that disease-linked clones were significantly enriched in matched ankylosing spondylitis synovial fluid. For ankylosing spondylitis blood, a TCR beta motif of under ten highly homologous variants appeared characteristic.

V lost 8 bases and J lost 5, with 10 bases in between. The CDR3 spans 11 residues. CDR1 and CDR2 from the germline V gene are MNHNY and SVGAGI (reference sequence). The genes are TRBV6-6 and TRBJ2-7; D tentatively fits TRBD1 or TRBD2 (5 bases each). This receptor was identified in a male donor with ankylosing spondylitis or in good health (not recorded which). The sequencing input was blood, either unsorted or a sorted T cell fraction (not recorded which). Here the CDR3 reads CASCLGDEQYF. The CDR3 bases are TGTGCCAGCTGCCTGGGGGACGAGCAGTACTTC.